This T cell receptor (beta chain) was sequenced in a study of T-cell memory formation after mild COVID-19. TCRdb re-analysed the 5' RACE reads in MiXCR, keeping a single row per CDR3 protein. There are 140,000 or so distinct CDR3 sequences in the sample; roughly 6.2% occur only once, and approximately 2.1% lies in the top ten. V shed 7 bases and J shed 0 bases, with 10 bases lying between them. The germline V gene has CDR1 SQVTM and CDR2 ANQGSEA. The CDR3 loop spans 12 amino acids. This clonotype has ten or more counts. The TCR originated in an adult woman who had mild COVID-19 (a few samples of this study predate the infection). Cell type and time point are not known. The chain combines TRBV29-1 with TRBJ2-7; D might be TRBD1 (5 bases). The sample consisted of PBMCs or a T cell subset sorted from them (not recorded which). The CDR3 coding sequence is TGCAGCGCGACAGTGAGCTCCTACGAGCAGTACTTC. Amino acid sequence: CSATVSSYEQYF.